The clone carrying this T cell receptor (beta chain) appeared once. Its antigen remains unknown. Profiling relied on immunoSEQ multiplex PCR, and the TCRdb table lists in-frame clones only, not all of them. Of roughly 2 million clones in the sample, approximately 95% were seen once. This sample was taken from a study of shared clonotypes between healthy human individuals. The study's findings and limits: Clonotype sharing among donors, it was expected, would be affected by sequencing depth.

Sequenced: naive CD4+ T cells sorted from blood. This sample's subset: CD45RA+ positively selected. This TCR came from a man between 18 and 29 years old in good health.

This CDR3 is CASSEGTGPYGYTF. Here the CDR3 DNA reads TGTGCCAGCAGTGAAGGGACAGGGCCCTATGGCTACACCTTC. V gene TRBV6-1 combines with J gene TRBJ1-2, with 8 bases matching TRBD1. This CDR3 has 14 residues. Trimming at V came to 1 base and at J to 4 bases, leaving 2 bases not matched to a gene. The germline gives CDR1 MNHNS, CDR2 SASEGT.